The rows below give T cell receptor beta chains drawn from one sample of a study of beta chain features in type 1 diabetes. Sequenced by immunoSEQ multiplex PCR; TCRdb stores in-frame clones only, minus some. Of around 100,000 clones in the sample, 25% to 30% were seen once. The sample consisted of central memory CD4+ T cells from blood. The receptors come from a woman between 18 and 30 years old with type 1 diabetes. Both conserved end residues are part of each CDR3. The D gene is left open where the match is weak. Rows may omit the clone size; those that give it use once, few, many or a size class.

V: TRBV29-1
size: .
J: TRBJ1-2
D: TRBD1
DNA: TGCAGCGCCCCTCGGTCGGCAGGGGGTTTGGTCTATGGCTACACCTTC
CDR3: CSAPRSAGGLVYGYTF

V: TRBV6-5
size: few
J: TRBJ2-5
D: .
DNA: TGTGCCAGCGCAGGGGGAGGCGTAGAGACCCAGTACTTC
CDR3: CASAGGGVETQYF

V: TRBV27
size: few
J: TRBJ1-5
D: .
DNA: TGTGCCAGCAGTCCAAATAATCAGCCCCAGCATTTT
CDR3: CASSPNNQPQHF

V: TRBV6-6
size: few
J: TRBJ1-4
D: TRBD1
DNA: TGTGCCAGCAGCCGCAGGGGGGAAAAACTGTTTTTT
CDR3: CASSRRGEKLFF

V: TRBV2
size: few
J: TRBJ2-6
D: .
DNA: TGTGCCAGCAGTGAAGCGCGGGCAGTCCCAAACGTCCTGACTTTC
CDR3: CASSEARAVPNVLTF

V: TRBV5-1
size: .
J: TRBJ2-7
D: TRBD1
DNA: TGCGCCAGCAGCCTAACCCGGACAGGAAGCTACGAGCAGTACTTC
CDR3: CASSLTRTGSYEQYF

V: TRBV11-3
size: .
J: TRBJ2-1
D: TRBD1
DNA: TGTGCCAGCAGCCCGGGTCCGCCGGGACAGCACAATGAGCAGTTCTTC
CDR3: CASSPGPPGQHNEQFF

V: TRBV7-2
size: few
J: TRBJ2-1
D: TRBD2
DNA: TGTGCCAGCAGCTTCACGGCGACTAGCGCCCCCCTAGCGGGTGTCTTC
CDR3: CASSFTATSAPLAGVF

V: TRBV27
size: .
J: TRBJ1-5
D: .
DNA: TGTGCCAGCAGGCAGGGTTATAGCAATCAGCCCCAGCATTTT
CDR3: CASRQGYSNQPQHF

V: TRBV11-3
size: few
J: TRBJ2-5
D: .
DNA: TGTGCCAGCAGCTTTATCAGGGAAGAGACCCAGTACTTC
CDR3: CASSFIREETQYF

V: TRBV2
size: few
J: TRBJ1-1
D: .
DNA: TGTGCCAGCAGTGTCCGGACTGAAGCTTTCTTT
CDR3: CASSVRTEAFF

V: TRBV5-1
size: few
J: TRBJ2-1
D: TRBD2
DNA: TGCGCCAGCAGCTTGGGCCAAGCGGGATTGTCCTACAATGAGCAGTTCTTC
CDR3: CASSLGQAGLSYNEQFF

V: TRBV7-9
size: many
J: TRBJ2-4
D: TRBD2
DNA: TGTGCCAGCAGCTCTTTCCGTAGCGGGGTAGCCAAAAACATTCAGTACTTC
CDR3: CASSSFRSGVAKNIQYF

V: TRBV30
size: few
J: TRBJ1-5
D: .
DNA: TGTGCCCAGGCCAAGGGGTGGAATCAGCCCCAGCATTTT
CDR3: CAQAKGWNQPQHF

V: TRBV7-3
size: few
J: TRBJ2-3
D: TRBD1
DNA: TGTGCCAGCAGCTTAGGGCGGACAGGGACAGATACGCAGTATTTT
CDR3: CASSLGRTGTDTQYF

V: TRBV11-2
size: .
J: TRBJ2-7
D: TRBD2
DNA: TGTGCCAGCAGCTGGACTAGCGGACGCTACGAGCAGTACTTC
CDR3: CASSWTSGRYEQYF

V: TRBV18
size: few
J: TRBJ2-2
D: TRBD2
DNA: TGTGCCAGCTCACCACCCGGCCTAGCGGGAGGGAGCACCGGGGAGCTGTTTTTT
CDR3: CASSPPGLAGGSTGELFF

V: TRBV5-6
size: few
J: TRBJ2-7
D: .
DNA: TGTGCCAGCAGCTTGTCCCCACAGGGGGGGTACGAGCAGTACTTC
CDR3: CASSLSPQGGYEQYF

V: TRBV10-3
size: .
J: TRBJ2-3
D: .
DNA: TGTGCCATCAGTGACTACTCAGATACGCAGTATTTT
CDR3: CAISDYSDTQYF

V: TRBV11-2
size: .
J: TRBJ2-6
D: .
DNA: TGTGCCAGCAGCCCTAACCTCGACAGTGCCGGGGCCAACGTCCTGACTTTC
CDR3: CASSPNLDSAGANVLTF

V: TRBV6-5
size: few
J: TRBJ2-5
D: TRBD2
DNA: TGTGCCAGCAGTTACGGTCTAGCGGGGGGGCAAGAGACCCAGTACTTC
CDR3: CASSYGLAGGQETQYF

V: TRBV11-2
size: few
J: TRBJ1-1
D: TRBD1
DNA: TGTGCCAGCAGCTTCAGGACAGGCCAACTGGGGACTGAAGCTTTCTTT
CDR3: CASSFRTGQLGTEAFF

V: TRBV19
size: .
J: TRBJ2-1
D: TRBD2
DNA: TGTGCCAGTGGCGGCGGGGGGAGGATCGATGAGCAGTTCTTC
CDR3: CASGGGGRIDEQFF

V: TRBV6-5
size: .
J: TRBJ2-7
D: .
DNA: TGTGCCAGCAGTTACACCCTAGCGCCTTCCTACGAGCAGTACTTC
CDR3: CASSYTLAPSYEQYF

V: TRBV19
size: few
J: TRBJ2-7
D: TRBD2
DNA: TGTGCCAGTAGACTAACTAGCGGCTTCTACGAGCAGTACTTC
CDR3: CASRLTSGFYEQYF

V: TRBV4-3
size: few
J: TRBJ2-3
D: TRBD2
DNA: TGCGCCAGCAGCCAAGAGCTAACTAGCGGCAACACAGATACGCAGTATTTT
CDR3: CASSQELTSGNTDTQYF

V: TRBV11-3
size: .
J: TRBJ2-2
D: TRBD1
DNA: TGTGCCAGCAGCCCGGGACAGATCACCGGGGAGCTGTTTTTT
CDR3: CASSPGQITGELFF

V: TRBV5-4
size: .
J: TRBJ1-1
D: .
DNA: TGTGCCAGCAGCGCGATTATCGGGGAATCCGCTGAAGCTTTCTTT
CDR3: CASSAIIGESAEAFF

V: TRBV19
size: .
J: TRBJ1-5
D: .
DNA: TGTGCCAGTAGTAGTGGATGGGGGGGGCACAGCAATCAGCCCCAGCATTTT
CDR3: CASSSGWGGHSNQPQHF

V: TRBV18
size: .
J: TRBJ2-3
D: TRBD2
DNA: TGTGCCAGCGTGGGACTAGCAGCCACAGATACGCAGTATTTT
CDR3: CASVGLAATDTQYF

V: TRBV7-2
size: .
J: TRBJ2-5
D: .
DNA: TGTGCCAGCAGCTTAGGTGCGGGGAAAGAGACCCAGTACTTC
CDR3: CASSLGAGKETQYF

V: TRBV11-2
size: few
J: TRBJ1-1
D: .
DNA: TGTGCCAGCAGCCGGGCTATGGGAAAGGGAGCTGAAGCTTTCTTT
CDR3: CASSRAMGKGAEAFF

V: TRBV25-1
size: few
J: TRBJ2-3
D: .
DNA: TGTGCCAGCAGTGAAGGAGGAAGCACAGATACGCAGTATTTT
CDR3: CASSEGGSTDTQYF

V: TRBV5-6
size: .
J: TRBJ2-5
D: TRBD1
DNA: TGTGCCAGCAGCTTGGCCGGGACAGGGGGGCCCGGGGAGACCCAGTACTTC
CDR3: CASSLAGTGGPGETQYF

V: TRBV4-3
size: few
J: TRBJ1-1
D: .
DNA: TGCGCCAGCAGCCAAGAAGGGCAGGGGCACACTGAAGCTTTCTTT
CDR3: CASSQEGQGHTEAFF

V: TRBV7-8
size: .
J: TRBJ2-1
D: TRBD1
DNA: TGTGCCAGCAGTTTAGGGGGCGCAGGGGCGGTCTACAATGAGCAGTTCTTC
CDR3: CASSLGGAGAVYNEQFF

V: TRBV10-1
size: few
J: TRBJ2-1
D: TRBD2
DNA: TGCGCCAGCAGTGACTCAGGGAGGGATGAGCAGTTCTTC
CDR3: CASSDSGRDEQFF